This record concerns one T cell receptor (beta chain) sequence. This sample stems from a study of T cell changes during pregnancy in multiple sclerosis. Data came from immunoSEQ multiplex PCR; TCRdb stores just in-frame clones and leaves some out. Found here are 60,000 or so clones, 90% of them singletons; the top ten hold approximately 2%. This specimen consisted of peripheral blood, obtained in the second trimester of pregnancy. This clonotype was obtained from a female donor in good health, enrolled as a control in a pregnancy study.

This chain's CDR3 is CASSFRTSGVEQYF. The CDR3 coding sequence is TGTGCCAGCAGTTTCCGGACTAGCGGAGTCGAGCAGTACTTC. The V call is TRBV28, the J call TRBJ2-7, with TRBD2 matching 10 bases. The CDR3 is 14 amino acids. V shed 3 bases, J shed 6 bases, and the junction held 5 bases outside the gene matches. Germline CDR1 is MDHEN and CDR2 is SYDVKM.